This T cell receptor beta chain was identified in a study of identifying expanded T cells in peripheral blood (dated by TCRdb to about 2019). Looking at the study overall: Four technical replicates, made by sequencing separate aliquots from the same pool of genomic DNA, were compared pairwise.

TCRbeta CDR3 regions were profiled by bias-controlled multiplex PCR amplification of genomic DNA with the immunoSEQ Assay. From the authors' description of their analysis: To quantify the absolute abundance of each unique TCRbeta CDR3 region, the sequences were collapsed and filtered. Differential abundance was tested with two models: a binomial (Fisher-equivalent) model and a beta-binomial model that adds time-dependent variance fitted from healthy donors. Clones with fewer than 5 combined templates were excluded, and clones with Benjamini-Hochberg FDR below 0.01 were called differentially abundant. Using the form v = (b*log(k)+a)^2, the beta-binomial variance was modeled as a function of the total template count across the two samples. Drawn from immuneACCESS, this table holds only the in-frame rearrangements with V and J called that TCRdb kept. Clones are partly lost; checked studies trace under half to an unresolved V gene and leave the rest unexplained. That table furnishes V, J and clone size, whereas the DNA furnished D and trimming. The sample includes more than 55,000 clones, with about 90% observed a single time. The ten largest clones represent around 4.8% of the sample.

What the research found in general, with its limitations: Variance in clone template counts between approximately two-week samples significantly increased with total template count across all healthy donors. Between technical replicates the binomial model flagged about 1.2 differentially abundant clones, whereas over about 2 weeks the binomial model flagged about 15 and over roughly 4 weeks 19 to 20. The authors expected that over much longer intervals, such as months to years, biological variance in healthy repertoires might increase even further. The beta-binomial model significantly reduced the number of clones called differentially abundant and the false-positive rate across all healthy-donor time intervals.

CDR1 and CDR2 are read off the germline V gene as SGHTA and FQGNSA. Compared with germline, V lacks 5 bases and J lacks 7 bases; bases without a gene match: 14. From the cysteine up to the phenylalanine, the CDR3 has a length of 16 residues. Only CDR3 DNA remains: 48 bases, in frame from the first base. During the collection period, no immune events, such as infections, were documented for the healthy donors. Blood repertoires from healthy donors were used as a training cohort for calibrating time-dependent variance in a beta-binomial model of differential abundance of T-cell clones. The training cohort was composed of some ten healthy donors, 3 female and 7 male. An age range of roughly 25 to 65 years, with an average of about 45 years, was recorded for the donors. Whole blood was collected from each healthy donor at three time points spaced roughly two weeks apart and obtained from a commercial supplier. For immunosequencing, genomic DNA was extracted from unsorted whole blood.

About this clone itself: The antigen it binds to is not known. No per-base quality is available; no much larger clone lies one base away.

Specimen: blood. The rearranged chain carries TRBV7-2 and TRBJ2-7; 10 bases in the middle match TRBD1. The origin of this receptor is a person aged 18 to 75 in good health. In nucleotides, the sequence is TGTGCCAGCAGCGCTGGGAGACAGGGGGCGTGGGGGGAGCAGTACTTC. This yields the protein CASSAGRQGAWGEQYF.